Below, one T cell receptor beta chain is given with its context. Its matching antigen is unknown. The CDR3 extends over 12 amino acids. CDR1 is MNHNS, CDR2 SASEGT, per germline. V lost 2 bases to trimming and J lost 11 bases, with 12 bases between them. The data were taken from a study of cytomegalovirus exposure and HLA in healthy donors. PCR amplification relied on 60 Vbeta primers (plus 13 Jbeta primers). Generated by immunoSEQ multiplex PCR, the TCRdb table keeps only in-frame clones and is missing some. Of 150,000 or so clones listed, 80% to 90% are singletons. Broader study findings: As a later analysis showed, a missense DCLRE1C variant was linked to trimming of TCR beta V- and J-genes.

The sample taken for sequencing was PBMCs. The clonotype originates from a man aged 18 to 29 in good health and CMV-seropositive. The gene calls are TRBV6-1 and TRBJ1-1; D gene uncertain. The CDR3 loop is CASSELGDEAFF. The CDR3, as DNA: TGTGCCAGCAGTGAACTGGGCGATGAGGCTTTCTTT.